Shown below are 26 T cell receptor beta chains from a single sample sequenced in a study of CD8 T cells in ankylosing spondylitis. TCRdb redid the calling of the 5' RACE reads with MiXCR, one entry per CDR3 protein. The sample yields 200,000 to 250,000 distinct CDR3 sequences, roughly 10% seen once. Sequences were obtained from blood, either unsorted or a sorted T cell fraction (not recorded which). The receptors derive from a male donor with ankylosing spondylitis or in good health (not recorded which).

This clonotype came up many times. The CDR3 DNA follows: TGCGCCAGCAGCTTAACGGGGAACACTGAAGCTTTCTTT. This encodes CASSLTGNTEAFF. The chain carries TRBV5-1 and TRBJ1-1; no definite D call. Germline CDR1 reads SGHRS; CDR2 reads YFSETQ. The V and J ends lost 2 bases and 1 base respectively, with 6 bases between them. CDR3 length: 13 amino acids.

This chain connects TRBV7-3 to TRBJ2-2; 11 bases are a match to TRBD1. The germline V gene has CDR1 SGHTA and CDR2 FQGTGA. The trim removed 4 bases at V and 6 bases at J, leaving 1 base unmatched. The CDR3 loop spans 14 amino acids. The CDR3 coding sequence is TGTGCCAGCAGCTGGGGACAGGGGGCCGGGGAGCTGTTTTTT. It specifies CASSWGQGAGELFF.

This clonotype was counted many times. The chain employs TRBV28 and TRBJ1-1, with 8 bases matching TRBD1. The ends lost 1 base at V and 5 bases at J; junction bases unmatched: 3. Germline values: CDR1 MDHEN, CDR2 SYDVKM. The CDR3 is 14 amino acids. The CDR3 DNA reads TGTGCCAGCAGTTTATCAGGGGGCTGGACTGAAGCTTTCTTT. It translates to CASSLSGGWTEAFF.

A word on this clonotype: Being one base from a much bigger clone, this may be a read error. The genes are TRBV12-3 or TRBV12-4 and TRBJ2-3; TRBD1 matches at 10 bases. This CDR3 region has 12 residues. CDR3 protein: CASSPDRGQGHF. The CDR3 DNA reads TGTGCCAGCAGCCCCGACAGGGGGCAAGGGCATTTT.

This chain uses TRBV5-1 with TRBJ2-5, with 8 bases matching TRBD1. The germline V gene encodes CDR1 SGHRS and CDR2 YFSETQ. The CDR3 extends over 15 amino acids. The J segment lost 5 bases and the V segment lost 0 bases, leaving 6 bases of the junction unmatched. CDR3 loop: CASSLDGQGGETQYF. DNA for the CDR3: TGCGCCAGCAGCTTGGATGGACAGGGAGGCGAGACCCAGTACTTC.

CDR3 sequence reads: CASSELAGQGRYEQYF. The CDR3 coding sequence is TGTGCCAGCAGTGAATTGGCGGGACAGGGGAGGTACGAGCAGTACTTC. The chain links TRBV6-1 to TRBJ2-7; 10 nucleotides agree with TRBD1. The CDR3 extends over 16 amino acids. Germline values: CDR1 MNHNS, CDR2 SASEGT. Losses at the gene ends were 2 bases for V and 4 bases for J; bases not matched to a gene: 8.

In this sample, this clonotype turned up a few times. The J gene is TRBJ2-3, the V gene TRBV7-3; 8 positions match TRBD2. V trimming: 5 bases; J trimming: 0 bases; junction bases outside the gene matches: 7. The length of the CDR3 is 16 residues. Looked up from germline, CDR1 is SGHTA and CDR2 is FQGTGA. The CDR3 sequence: CASSRGSGASTDTQYF. The CDR3 DNA follows: TGTGCCAGCAGCCGAGGTAGCGGGGCAAGCACAGATACGCAGTATTTT.

The rearrangement uses TRBV28 and TRBJ2-1; D is undetermined. The length of the CDR3 is 15 residues. Germline CDR1 reads MDHEN; CDR2 reads SYDVKM. V dropped 4 bases and J dropped 12 bases, with 22 bases sitting between them. CDR3: CASSWRSRARGAQFF. For the CDR3, the DNA is TGTGCCAGCAGTTGGCGGTCAAGGGCCCGCGGTGCGCAGTTCTTC.

This chain connects TRBV12-3 or TRBV12-4 to TRBJ2-5; D might be TRBD2 (5 bases). Trimming removed 2 bases from V and 1 base from J, with 11 bases in between. CDR3 length: 15 amino acids. As DNA, the CDR3 is TGTGCCAGCAGTTTAAAATTTGCGGGCCAAGAGACCCAGTACTTC. Translation: CASSLKFAGQETQYF.

The chain employs TRBV20-1 and TRBJ2-6; 7 nucleotides match TRBD2. This CDR3 is 15 amino acids long. Trimming removed 3 bases from V and 1 base from J; junction bases left unmatched: 3. Germline V lookup: CDR1 DFQATT, CDR2 SNEGSKA (reference sequence). CDR3 nucleotide sequence: TGCAGTGCTAGTGAGCGGGGTTCTGGGGCCAACGTCCTGACTTTC. This encodes CSASERGSGANVLTF.

This clonotype was counted at least ten times. This chain uses TRBV9 with TRBJ1-1; the match to TRBD1 covers 7 bases. Germline V gene sequence: CDR1 SGDLS, CDR2 YYNGEE. This CDR3 has 15 residues. V was pared by 4 bases and J by 3 bases, with 9 bases of the junction left unmatched. CDR3 loop: CASSLRQGWDTEAFF. The CDR3 DNA reads TGTGCCAGCAGCCTCCGACAGGGATGGGACACTGAAGCTTTCTTT.

This clonotype came up many times. V and J are TRBV6-5 and TRBJ2-5, with D perhaps assigned TRBD1 or TRBD2 (5 bases each). The V and J ends lost 3 bases and 4 bases respectively, with 12 bases between them. Germline-derived CDR1 and CDR2 are MNHEY and SVGAGI. The CDR3 totals 14 residues. CDR3 in DNA: TGTGCCAGCAGTTATGGGGGTGTTGGAGAGACCCAGTACTTC. Translated, it gives CASSYGGVGETQYF.

The V gene is TRBV6-5, the J gene TRBJ1-5; D not resolved. Germline V CDR1 and CDR2: MNHEY, SVGAGI. With 0 bases removed from V and 0 bases from J, the gap between germline ends came to 9 bases. This CDR3 spans 16 amino acids. CDR3 nucleotides: TGTGCCAGCAGTTACTCGAGAGTAAATAGCAATCAGCCCCAGCATTTT. Amino acid sequence: CASSYSRVNSNQPQHF.

This chain joins TRBV4-1 and TRBJ1-5; D not certain. Germline V gene lookup returns CDR1 MGHRA and CDR2 YSYEKL. V gave up 0 bases and J gave up 3 bases, with 6 bases separating them. The CDR3 is 14 residues long. CDR3 loop: CASSQEGNNQPQHF. The CDR3 region has the DNA TGCGCCAGCAGCCAAGAAGGGAACAATCAGCCCCAGCATTTT.

This clonotype was counted a few times. The chain is built from TRBV7-8 and TRBJ1-1, with D unclear. Trimming pared 5 bases from V and 11 bases from J, leaving 24 bases between. Germline V gene data show CDR1 as SGHVS and CDR2 as FQNEAQ. This CDR3 has 15 residues. The CDR3 spells CASSPRGLESIGAFF. The DNA of the CDR3 is TGTGCCAGCAGCCCCCGCGGCCTGGAGTCAATAGGGGCTTTCTTT.

This clonotype occurred many times. The chain links TRBV3-1 to TRBJ1-2; tentative D call: TRBD1 (6 bases). The germline gives CDR1 LGHDT, CDR2 YNNKEL (reference sequence). V was clipped by 5 bases and J by 0 bases, with 13 bases between them. The CDR3 consists of 15 residues. This CDR3 is CASSRKGGTNYGYTF. CDR3 nucleotides: TGTGCCAGCAGCAGAAAAGGGGGGACTAACTATGGCTACACCTTC.

The V gene is TRBV5-8, the J gene TRBJ1-2; 8 bases map to TRBD1. Germline V gene sequence: CDR1 SGHTS, CDR2 YDEGEE. The CDR3 runs 15 residues. With 7 bases clipped from V and 4 bases from J, the junction kept 12 bases outside the gene matches. The CDR3 DNA sequence: TGTGCCAGCTCGGGAGACAGGGGTCCTCCCTATGGCTACACCTTC. Amino acid sequence: CASSGDRGPPYGYTF.

As to this clonotype: A much larger clone differs from this one at a single base, so this may be a read error. This chain connects TRBV21-1 to TRBJ2-1; the table's D call of TRBD2 was not tested on the DNA. TRBV21-1 is a listed pseudogene. This CDR3 has 12 residues. For the CDR3, the DNA is TGTGCCAGCAGGTCCAGCGGGAATGAGCAGTTCTTC. This encodes CASRSSGNEQFF.

This clonotype has at least ten counts. The chain joins TRBV6-6 to TRBJ1-2, with D uncertain. This CDR3 is 12 amino acids long. Germline values: CDR1 MNHNY, CDR2 SVGAGI (reference sequence). V was clipped by 2 bases and J by 7 bases, with 8 bases between them. In nucleotides, the CDR3 is TGTGCCAGCAGTTACCTCAGTGGTGGCTACACCTTC. It encodes CASSYLSGGYTF.

This clonotype was counted at least ten times. V usage is TRBV7-2 and J usage is TRBJ1-4, with D possibly TRBD1 on 5 matching bases. The V end was cut by 4 bases, the J end by 5 bases, with 11 bases between. CDR3 length: 14 residues. CDR1 SGHTA and CDR2 FQGNSA come from the germline V gene. CDR3 amino acids: CASSSGTRNEKLFF. The CDR3 nucleotides are TGTGCCAGCAGCTCCGGGACTCGGAATGAAAAACTGTTTTTT.

This clonotype was detected many times. This chain links TRBV3-1 with TRBJ2-5; D tentatively reads TRBD1 or TRBD2 (6 bases each). The CDR3 has 13 residues. The V gene's germline CDR1 is LGHDT and CDR2 YNNKEL (reference sequence). The V end lost 6 bases, the J end lost 2 bases, and 10 bases lay between the germline ends. CDR3 sequence (DNA): TGTGCCAGCAGTCGGGGGCGTCAAGAGACCCAGTACTTC. As protein: CASSRGRQETQYF.

Regarding this clonotype: This sequence may be a read error, since a much larger clone differs from it by one base. The CDR3 nucleotides read TGCAGTGCTAGGGCAGCGGGGGGTATACACACTGAAGCTTTCTTT. Amino acids: CSARAAGGIHTEAFF. The chain is built from TRBV20-1 and TRBJ1-1, with D perhaps matching TRBD1 (5 bases). CDR1 is DFQATT and CDR2 is SNEGSKA in the germline V gene (reference sequence). This CDR3 comprises 15 residues. Trimming took off 3 bases at V and 3 bases at J, with 17 bases between the two ends.

This clonotype was seen only a few times. The chain couples TRBV20-1 to TRBJ2-3; 10 nucleotides align to TRBD2. The CDR3 covers 17 residues. After removal of 1 base from V and 4 bases from J, the junction contained 11 bases not matched to a gene. CDR1 and CDR2 (germline): DFQATT, SNEGSKA (reference sequence). The CDR3 loop reads CSARAAAQRGGSDTQYF. The CDR3 bases are TGCAGTGCTAGAGCAGCCGCCCAGCGGGGGGGCTCAGATACGCAGTATTTT.

The sample holds many counts of this clonotype. The chain has TRBV28 and TRBJ2-1, with TRBD1 identical over 9 bases. CDR1 MDHEN and CDR2 SYDVKM come from the germline V gene. After removal of 5 bases from V and 10 bases from J, the junction contained 30 bases not matched to a gene. There are 21 residues in the CDR3. The CDR3 loop reads CASSHTMGQGTWRAQSEEQFF. CDR3 coding DNA: TGTGCCAGCAGTCACACAATGGGACAGGGAACGTGGAGGGCACAATCGGAGGAGCAGTTCTTC.

This clonotype was observed at least ten times. The rearrangement joins TRBV5-1 to TRBJ1-2, with D uncertain. CDR3 size: 12 residues. Trimming stripped 0 bases from V and 6 bases from J, with 6 bases between. Per germline, CDR1 SGHRS and CDR2 YFSETQ. CDR3 nucleotides: TGCGCCAGCAGCTTGGGGCAAGATGGCTACACCTTC. It encodes CASSLGQDGYTF.

The V call is TRBV6-1, the J call TRBJ1-5, with 8 bases lining up with TRBD1. The V gene's germline CDR1 is MNHNS and CDR2 SASEGT. The CDR3 contains 13 residues. Trimming removed 6 bases from V and 7 bases from J; junction bases left unmatched: 5. CDR3 DNA: TGTGCCAGCAGGGACAGGGCGGCCCAGCCCCAGCATTTT. It translates to CASRDRAAQPQHF.